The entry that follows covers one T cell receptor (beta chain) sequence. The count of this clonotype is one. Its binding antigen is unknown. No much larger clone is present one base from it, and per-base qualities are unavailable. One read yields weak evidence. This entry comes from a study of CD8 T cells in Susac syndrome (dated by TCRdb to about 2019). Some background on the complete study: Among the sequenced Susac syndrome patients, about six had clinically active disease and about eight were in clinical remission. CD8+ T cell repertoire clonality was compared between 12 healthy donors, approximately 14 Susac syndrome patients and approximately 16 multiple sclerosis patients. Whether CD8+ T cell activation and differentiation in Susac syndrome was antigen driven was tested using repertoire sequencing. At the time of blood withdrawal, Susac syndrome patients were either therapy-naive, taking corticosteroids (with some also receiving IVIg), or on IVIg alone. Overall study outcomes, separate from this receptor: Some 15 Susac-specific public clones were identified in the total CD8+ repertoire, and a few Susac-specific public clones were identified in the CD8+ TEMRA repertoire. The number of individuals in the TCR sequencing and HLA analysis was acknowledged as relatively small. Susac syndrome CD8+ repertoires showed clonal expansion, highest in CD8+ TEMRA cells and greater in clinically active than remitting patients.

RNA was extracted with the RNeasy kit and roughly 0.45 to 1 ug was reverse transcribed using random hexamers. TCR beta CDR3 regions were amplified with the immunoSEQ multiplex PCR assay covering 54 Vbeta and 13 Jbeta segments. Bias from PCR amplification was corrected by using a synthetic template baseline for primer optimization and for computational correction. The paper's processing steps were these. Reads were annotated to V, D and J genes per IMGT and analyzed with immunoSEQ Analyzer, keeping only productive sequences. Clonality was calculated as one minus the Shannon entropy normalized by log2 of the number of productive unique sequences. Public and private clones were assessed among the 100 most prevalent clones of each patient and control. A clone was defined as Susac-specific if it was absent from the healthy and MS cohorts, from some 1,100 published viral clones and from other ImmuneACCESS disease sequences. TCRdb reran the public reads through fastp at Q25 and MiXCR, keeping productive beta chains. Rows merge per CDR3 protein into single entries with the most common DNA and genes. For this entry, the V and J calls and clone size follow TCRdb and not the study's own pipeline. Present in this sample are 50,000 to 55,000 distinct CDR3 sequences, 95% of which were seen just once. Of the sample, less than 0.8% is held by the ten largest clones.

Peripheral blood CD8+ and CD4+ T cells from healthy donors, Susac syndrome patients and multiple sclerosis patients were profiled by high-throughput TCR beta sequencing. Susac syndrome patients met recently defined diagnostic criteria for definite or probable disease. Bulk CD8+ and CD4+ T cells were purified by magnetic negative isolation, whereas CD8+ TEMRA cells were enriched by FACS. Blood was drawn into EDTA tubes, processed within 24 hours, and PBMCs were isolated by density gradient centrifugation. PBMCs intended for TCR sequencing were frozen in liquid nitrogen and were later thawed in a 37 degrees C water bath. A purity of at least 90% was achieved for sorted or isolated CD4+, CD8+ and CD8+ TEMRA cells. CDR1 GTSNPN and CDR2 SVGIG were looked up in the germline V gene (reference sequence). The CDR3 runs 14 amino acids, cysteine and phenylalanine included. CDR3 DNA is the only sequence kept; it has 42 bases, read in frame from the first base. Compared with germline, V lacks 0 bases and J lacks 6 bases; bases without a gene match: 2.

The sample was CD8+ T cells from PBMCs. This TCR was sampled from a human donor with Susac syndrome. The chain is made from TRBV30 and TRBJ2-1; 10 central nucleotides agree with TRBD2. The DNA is TGTGCCTGGAGTGTTAGCGGGGGGCCCAATGAGCAGTTCTTC. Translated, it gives CAWSVSGGPNEQFF.